Listed here are 4 T cell receptor beta chains from one sample, sequenced in a study of shared clonotypes between healthy human individuals. CD45RO-negative, CCR7-positively selected cells formed the naive CD8 fraction, excluding terminally differentiated effector memory CD45RA+ cells. Some clones are missing from TCRdb's copy, which holds only in-frame ones; the method was immunoSEQ multiplex PCR. This table holds about 2.2 million clones, about 93% found once. The sample taken for sequencing was naive CD8+ T cells from PBMCs. Every receptor here comes from a man between 18 and 29 years old in good health. Some clones in this sample may be carry-over from other donors' samples.

For this clone: Other DNA sequences from this sample encode an identical CDR3 as well. The CDR3 is CASSARQSSYEQYF. CDR3 in DNA: TGTGCCAGCAGCGCCCGACAGAGCTCCTACGAGCAGTACTTC. The gene calls are TRBV9 and TRBJ2-7, with D tentatively TRBD1 (5 bases). Germline V gene lookup returns CDR1 SGDLS and CDR2 YYNGEE. Trimming cost V 3 bases and J 0 bases, with 10 bases left between them. This CDR3 is built from 14 residues. Combining the CDR3 with reference TRBV9 and TRBJ2-7 gives the whole variable domain DSGVTQTPKHLITATGQRVTLRCSPRSGDLSVYWYQQSLDQGLQFLIQYYNGEERAKGNILERFSAQQFPDLHSELNLSSLELGDSALYFCASSARQSSYEQYFGPGTRLTVT.

The V and J genes are TRBV28 and TRBJ2-5, with D tentatively TRBD2 (6 bases). Germline CDR1 MDHEN, CDR2 SYDVKM. Trimming shortened V by 1 base and J by 5 bases, and 11 bases separated the two germline ends. The CDR3 runs to 14 residues. In DNA form, the CDR3 reads TGTGCCAGCAGTTTATCCGGGGGTCTTGAGACCCAGTACTTC. It is translated as CASSLSGGLETQYF.

The J gene is TRBJ2-7, the V gene TRBV4-2; D is unclear. Between the trimmed V and J ends, which lost 3 bases and 2 bases, there was a span of 14 bases. The germline V gene has CDR1 LGHNA and CDR2 YNFKEQ. The CDR3 has 15 amino acids. The CDR3 is CASSQGIGSTYEQYF. In nucleotides, the CDR3 is TGTGCCAGCAGCCAGGGTATCGGATCTACCTACGAGCAGTACTTC.

The V call is TRBV6-1, the J call TRBJ2-7; D possibly matches TRBD1 or TRBD2 (5 bases each). Germline lookup yields CDR1 MNHNS and CDR2 SASEGT. V lost 4 bases and J 2 bases, leaving 12 bases between the germline ends. The CDR3 runs to 14 residues. CDR3 nucleotide sequence: TGTGCCAGCAGTGTAGGCCGGGGCGCCTACGAGCAGTACTTC. Protein product: CASSVGRGAYEQYF.